Only one count was recorded for the clone carrying this TCR beta chain. Study processing details: Amplification of reference gene primers was used by the study to estimate nucleated cell counts. TCRdb's table, derived via immunoSEQ multiplex PCR, lists solely in-frame clones and lacks some. V, J and clone size reflect that table, while D and trimming were determined from the DNA. Of 470,000 or so clones in the sample, 80% to 90% were seen once. This sample was taken from a study of blood T cell repertoires in COVID-19. Turning to the study itself: In each case, the material was cDNA or gDNA derived from T cells, B-cell-depleted T cells, or PBMCs.

The CDR3 has 13 amino acids. V gave up 5 bases and J gave up 13 bases; unmatched junction bases: 11. Germline-derived CDR1 and CDR2 are SQVTM and ANQGSEA. Specimen: peripheral blood. The TCR sequence derives from a human donor in a cohort sampled during active COVID-19. The chain uses TRBV29-1 and TRBJ1-2; 12 bases fit TRBD1. CDR3 sequence reads: CSVLPGQGAYFTF. The CDR3 DNA reads TGCAGCGTTCTCCCGGGACAGGGGGCGTATTTCACCTTC.